This is a list of T cell receptor beta chains from one sample in a study of blood T cell repertoires in COVID-19. Profiling relied on immunoSEQ multiplex PCR, and the TCRdb table lists in-frame clones only, not all of them. Altogether 200,000 to 300,000 clones are present, around 89% being singletons, with the ten largest covering 0.9% to 1%. The source material was peripheral blood. These receptors were obtained from a woman aged 35 to 49 who had recovered from COVID-19. CDR3s include the opening cysteine and the closing phenylalanine or tryptophan.

v_gene	CDR3aa
TRBV29-1	CSVAAGGGSYEQYF
TRBV24-1	CATSDLLLAAVYEQYF
TRBV11-2	CASPPSSYNEQFF
TRBV27	CASSRTGLPYNEQFF
TRBV30	CALRRTYGYTF
TRBV5-5	CASSLLQGMGTNEQFF
TRBV10-3	CAISEMAGGPDEQFF
TRBV25-1	CASSEVEGGQPQHF
TRBV9	CASSVGGTSGKGTQYF
TRBV3-1/TRBV3-2	CASSPSLAGNTIYF
TRBV27	CASGRTSNHEQYF
TRBV5-4	CASSPRVGDYGYTF
TRBV25-1	CASRTPGNSPLHF
TRBV18	CASSPGTGGTEAFF
TRBV19	CASSPGQGNQPQHF
TRBV3-1/TRBV3-2	CASSPRLAGLYNEQFF
TRBV7-2	CASSLGVRLVGELFF
TRBV4-1	CASSPDGAEIYGYTF
TRBV7-2	CASSKALEEQFF
TRBV5-1	CASSLGAGRGNTGELFF
TRBV30	CVADEAFF
TRBV5-1	CASSLWQGKEKLFF